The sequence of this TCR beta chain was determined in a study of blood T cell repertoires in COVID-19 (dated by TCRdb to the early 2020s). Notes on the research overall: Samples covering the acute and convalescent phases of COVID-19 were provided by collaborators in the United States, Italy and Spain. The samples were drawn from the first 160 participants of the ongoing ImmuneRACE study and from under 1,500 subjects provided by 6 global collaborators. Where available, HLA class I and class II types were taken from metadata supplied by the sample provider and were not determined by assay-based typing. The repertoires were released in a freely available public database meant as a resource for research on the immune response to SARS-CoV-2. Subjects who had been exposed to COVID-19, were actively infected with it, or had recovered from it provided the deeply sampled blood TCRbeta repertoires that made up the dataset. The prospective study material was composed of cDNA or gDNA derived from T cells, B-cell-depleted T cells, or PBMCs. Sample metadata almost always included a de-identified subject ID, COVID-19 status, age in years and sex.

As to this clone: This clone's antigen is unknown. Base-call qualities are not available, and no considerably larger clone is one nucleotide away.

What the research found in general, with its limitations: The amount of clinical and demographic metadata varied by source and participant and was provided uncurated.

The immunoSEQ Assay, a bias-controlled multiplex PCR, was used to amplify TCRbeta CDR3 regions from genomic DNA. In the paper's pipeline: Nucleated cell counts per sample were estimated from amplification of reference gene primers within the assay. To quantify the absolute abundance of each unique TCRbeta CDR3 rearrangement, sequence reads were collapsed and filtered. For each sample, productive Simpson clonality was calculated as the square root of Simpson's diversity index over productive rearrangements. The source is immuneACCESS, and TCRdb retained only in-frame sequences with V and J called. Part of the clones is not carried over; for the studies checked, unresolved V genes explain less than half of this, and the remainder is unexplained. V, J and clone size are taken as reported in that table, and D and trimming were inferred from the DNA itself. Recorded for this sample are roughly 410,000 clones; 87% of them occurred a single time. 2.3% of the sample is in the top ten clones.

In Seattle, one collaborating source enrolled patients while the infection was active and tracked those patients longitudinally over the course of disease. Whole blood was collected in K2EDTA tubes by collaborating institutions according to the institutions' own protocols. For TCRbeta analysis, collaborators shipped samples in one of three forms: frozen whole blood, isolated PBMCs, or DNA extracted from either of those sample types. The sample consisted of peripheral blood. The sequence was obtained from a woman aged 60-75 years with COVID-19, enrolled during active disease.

For the CDR3, the sequence is CASSAPPTGTGNTIYF. The sequence in DNA is TGTGCCAGCAGTGCTCCCCCGACAGGGACTGGAAACACCATATATTTT. The chain links TRBV6-1 with TRBJ1-3; TRBD1 aligns with 7 central bases. The CDR3 covers 16 residues, taking in both the cysteine and the phenylalanine. Here the CDR3 DNA is all that survives: 48 bases in frame from base 1. CDR1 and CDR2, looked up from the germline V gene, are MNHNS and SASEGT. V loses 4 bases at its end and J loses 2 bases; junction bases beyond the gene matches: 8.